This T cell receptor (beta chain) originates from a study of identical twins (dated by TCRdb to 2016 to 2017). Regarding the research as a whole: TCR alpha and beta repertoires from monozygotic twins, unrelated adults of various ages and cord blood were deep-sequenced to test whether fetal clonotypes persist. To rule out contamination, the twin experiments were replicated at different times with different library preparation protocols.

A word on this clonotype: Which antigen it targets is not known. No much larger clone exists at a distance of one base, and base qualities are not known.

The library was made by 5' RACE. Sequenced using an Illumina HiSeq 2000. Template switching added a universal primer binding site, and the final cDNA carried a unique molecular identifier that allowed TCR cDNA molecules to be counted accurately. Specific primers in the conserved constant-segment region were used to synthesize first-strand cDNA for TCR alpha and beta chains. To control for contamination, each cDNA library was double barcoded with a SMART-Mk sample barcode plus Illumina barcodes. TruSeq adapter sequences, together with Illumina sample barcodes, were added in two successive PCR steps. The TCR alpha and beta cDNA libraries were sequenced on the Illumina HiSeq platform using custom primers. On the study's bioinformatics: MiGEC was used to process raw reads and extract unique molecular identifiers, and MiXCR was used to find CDR3 positions. Recombination models were inferred per individual with the repgenHMM and IGoR tools using an EM algorithm. Shared clonotypes were analyzed with the tcR package in R, and sharing was normalized by the product of cloneset sizes. To study raw recombination without the effects of thymic and clonal selection, out-of-frame nonproductive sequences were analyzed. TCRdb reran the public reads through fastp at Q25 and MiXCR, keeping productive beta chains. Identical CDR3 proteins give one entry, which carries the most common genes and DNA. TCRdb assigned the V and J calls; the authors' analysis was not used. The sample table lists 700,000 or so distinct CDR3 sequences, about 20% of them with a count of one. The ten largest make up 4% to 5.5% of the sample.

Inclusive of the bounding cysteine and phenylalanine, the CDR3 is 16 residues long. Of all the DNA, just the CDR3 is kept, 48 bases in frame from base 1. Taken from the germline V gene (reference sequence), the CDR1 and CDR2 loops are DFQATT and SNEGSKA. V gives up 6 bases and J gives up 2 bases, and the segment between their germline ends measures 21 bases. Every donor in the study was a healthy Caucasian. Three pairs of female monozygotic twins, all aged 18 to 29 years, were included in the twin cohort. Peripheral blood mononuclear cells were the source from which RNA for the TCR libraries was isolated. General conclusions and limits of the study: Abundant cord blood beta clonotypes had fewer insertions, young adult naive repertoires showed a similar but weaker trend, and memory repertoires showed no such trend. Zero-insertion analyses could be partly confounded by invariant T cells such as MAIT and iNKT, although diverse VJ usage argued against such confounding for most clonotypes. In beta out-of-frame sequences, excess twin sharing was weaker, because having fewer shared sequences lowered the signal-to-noise ratio. Because the same donors could not be followed over many years, conclusions were based on cross-sectional statistical analysis. Recombination models systematically underestimated out-of-frame TCR alpha sharing in monozygotic twins but agreed with sharing between unrelated individuals. Compared with coincidental sharing between unrelated individuals, an excess of low generation-probability sequences was observed among out-of-frame TCR alpha sequences shared between twins.

These same records also appear under a second study, on T cells expressing NK-cell markers. The second study's paper adds: Three sorted T-cell subsets (CD3+CD56+NKG2C+, CD3+CD56+NKG2C- and CD3+CD56-NKG2C+) from several donors had their TCR beta-chain repertoires profiled. Among the eight sequenced donors, only one was HCMV-seronegative, while the other seven were HCMV-seropositive. To restrict sorting to alphabetaTCR-expressing T cells, an anti-gammadeltaTCR antibody was added in several experiments. In several donors, the dominant CD3+CD56+NKG2C+ clonotypes were found to rank among the top 10 CD8+ clonotypes and to make up about 1.0-7.5% of CD8+ T cells. Those dominant clonotypes were again the most abundant among CD3+CD56-NKG2C+ cells in a few donors, at roughly 25-60.1%. It remained unclear whether the expanded NKG2C-expressing T cell clones were specific for HCMV antigens. The eight sequenced donors were randomly selected healthy volunteers, three men and five women. HCMV-specific IgG was detected in serum with a commercial ELISA kit to determine HCMV serostatus. For 5 or 6 donors, unsorted PBMC were also used to sequence bulk peripheral blood T-cell repertoires. MIGEC was used to demultiplex reads and group the reads by UMI, and MiTCR was used to assemble and quantify clonotypes. Only TCR cDNA sequences supported by at least two reads were kept to exclude erroneous sequences. The tcR package was used for downstream repertoire analysis, and clonotypes were matched between fractions using CDR3 nucleotide sequence together with V segment. VDJmatch was used to annotate antigen specificity against VDJdb, with one amino acid substitution in CDR3 permitted.

The rearranged segments are TRBV20-1 and TRBJ2-3; TRBD2 is a possible D gene, resting on 6 matching bases. The specimen sequenced was PBMCs. This sequence originates from a young woman in good health. Read as DNA, the sequence is TGCAGTGCCAGGGAGGTGGGGTTGGGGCACACAGATACGCAGTATTTT. This encodes CSAREVGLGHTDTQYF.